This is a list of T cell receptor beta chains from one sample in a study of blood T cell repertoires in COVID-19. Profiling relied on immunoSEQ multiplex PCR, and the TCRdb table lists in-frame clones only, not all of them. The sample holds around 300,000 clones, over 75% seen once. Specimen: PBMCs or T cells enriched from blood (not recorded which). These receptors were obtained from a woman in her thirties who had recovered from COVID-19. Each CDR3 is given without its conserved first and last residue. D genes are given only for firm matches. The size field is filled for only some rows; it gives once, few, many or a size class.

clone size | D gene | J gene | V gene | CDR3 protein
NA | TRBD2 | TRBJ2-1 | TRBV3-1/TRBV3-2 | ASSPTPGLAGGPGGEQF
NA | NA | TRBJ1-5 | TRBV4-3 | ASSQSLNQPQH
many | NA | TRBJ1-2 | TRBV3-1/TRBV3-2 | ASSQAGVVDGYT
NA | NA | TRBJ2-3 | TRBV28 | ASSPQSGSTDTQY
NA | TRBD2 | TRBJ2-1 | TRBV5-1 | ASSGGLAPSPNEQF
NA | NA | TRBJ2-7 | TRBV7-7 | ASSLAAGSGYEQY
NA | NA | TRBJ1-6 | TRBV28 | ASSLRPGRGFSYNSPLH
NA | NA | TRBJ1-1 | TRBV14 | ASSRFRSRNTEAF
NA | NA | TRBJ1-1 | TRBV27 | ASSSIPRRENTEAF
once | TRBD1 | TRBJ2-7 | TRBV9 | ASSPLGQGHEQY
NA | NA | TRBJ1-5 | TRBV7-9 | ASGSNQPQH
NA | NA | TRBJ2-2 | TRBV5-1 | ASSPDWPGELF
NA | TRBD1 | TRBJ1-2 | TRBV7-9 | ASGQAPGYGYT
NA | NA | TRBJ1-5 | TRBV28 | ASSPLLGGRGQPQH
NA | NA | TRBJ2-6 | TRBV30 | AWSDGVLGANVLT
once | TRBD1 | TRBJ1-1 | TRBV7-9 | ASSSRDRPNTEAF
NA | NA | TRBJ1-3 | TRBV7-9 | ASSSRRTAPGNTIY
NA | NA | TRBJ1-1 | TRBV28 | ASNIDTEWTEAF
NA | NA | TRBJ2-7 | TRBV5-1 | ASSFQASSYEQY
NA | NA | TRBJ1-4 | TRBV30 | AWSVYAGGLEKLF
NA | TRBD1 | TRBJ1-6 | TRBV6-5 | ASSYRGRLAPLH
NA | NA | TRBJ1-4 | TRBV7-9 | ASSLDREGGKLF
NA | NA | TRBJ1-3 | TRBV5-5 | ASSLEGRAGNTIY
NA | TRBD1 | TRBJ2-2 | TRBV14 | ASSPYGTGGSVTGELF
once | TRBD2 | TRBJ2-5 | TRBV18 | ASSPSGTSGNGRQY
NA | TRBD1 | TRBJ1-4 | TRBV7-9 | ASTDRDNEKLF
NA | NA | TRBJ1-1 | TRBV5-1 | ASSFTANTEAF
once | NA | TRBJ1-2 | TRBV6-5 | ASRNRGISGYT
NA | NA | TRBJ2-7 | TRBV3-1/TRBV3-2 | ASSQEFSEQY
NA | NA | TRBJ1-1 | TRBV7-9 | ASSLPSEAF
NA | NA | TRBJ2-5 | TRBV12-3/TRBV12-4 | ASSPLGVKTQY
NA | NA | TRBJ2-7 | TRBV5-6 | ASSLGHRGGYEQY
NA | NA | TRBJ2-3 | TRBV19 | ASSIKGGPSTDTQY
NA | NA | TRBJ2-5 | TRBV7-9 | ASSFRDRETQY
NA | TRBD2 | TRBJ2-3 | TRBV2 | AIRSGISSDTQY
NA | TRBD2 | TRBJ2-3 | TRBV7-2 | ASSLALQRGGVTDTQY
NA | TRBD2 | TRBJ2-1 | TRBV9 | ASSVDGRGDNEQF
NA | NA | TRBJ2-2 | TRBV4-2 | ASSREGGGANTGELF
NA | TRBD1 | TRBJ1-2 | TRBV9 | ASSVFDRGGYT
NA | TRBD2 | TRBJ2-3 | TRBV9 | ASSEGLANTDTQY
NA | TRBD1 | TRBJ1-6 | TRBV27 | ASRLKWDRRQVGSPLH
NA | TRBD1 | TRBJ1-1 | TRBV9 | ASSVEGGLLASEAF
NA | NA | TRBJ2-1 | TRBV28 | ASSSLGRGFDEQF
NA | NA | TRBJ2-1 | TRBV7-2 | ASSLEGTATYNEQF
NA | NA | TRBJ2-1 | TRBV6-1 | ASSEATGSDEQF
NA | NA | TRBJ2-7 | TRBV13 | ASTTVSREQY
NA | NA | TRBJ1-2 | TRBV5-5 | ASSSRGSGPNYGYT
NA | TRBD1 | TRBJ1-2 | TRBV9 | ASSVGTALNYGYT
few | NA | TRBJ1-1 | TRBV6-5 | ASSYSPKELRTEAF
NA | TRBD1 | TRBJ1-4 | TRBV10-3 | AISADREGEKLF
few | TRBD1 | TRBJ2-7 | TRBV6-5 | ASRGTVTYEQY
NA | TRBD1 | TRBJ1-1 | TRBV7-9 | ASTPGGKNTEAF
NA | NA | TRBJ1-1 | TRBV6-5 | ASSYSTGEAF
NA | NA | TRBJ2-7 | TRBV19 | ASKEGGGRGIYEQY
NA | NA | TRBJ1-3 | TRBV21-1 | ASSMRIGAGNTIY